The clone carrying this TCR beta chain occurred once. The target antigen is unknown. This specimen belongs to a study of cytomegalovirus exposure and HLA in healthy donors. Looking at the study overall: Ancestry clustering placed more than 65% of a few hundred genotyped donors in the Caucasian-associated cluster. The study's findings and limits: Previous analysis showed most TCR beta V segments were productive about 90% or about 30% of the time. Donor immune exposure was known only as CMV serostatus. A few CMV-associated chains were confirmed in vitro to be specific for CMV antigens.

The PCR used 60 Vbeta and 13 Jbeta primers. TCRdb's copy holds only in-frame clones and misses some; the assay was immunoSEQ multiplex PCR. This table has around 97,000 clones, around 79% appearing once. The V and J ends lost 4 bases and 4 bases respectively, with 16 bases between them. The CDR3 sequence is 15 residues long. In germline, CDR1 is MNHNY, CDR2 SVGAGI (reference sequence). The J gene is TRBJ1-2, the V gene TRBV6-6; no definite D call. The specimen was PBMCs. The sequence was collected from a man aged 50-60 years in good health and CMV-seropositive. CDR3 residues: CASSSRPGGGYGYTF. As DNA, the CDR3 is TGTGCCAGCAGTTCCCGTCCCGGAGGAGGCTATGGCTACACCTTC.